This passage covers 10 T cell receptor beta chains from one sample sequenced in a study of blood T cell repertoires in COVID-19 (TCRdb year 2020). Library creation used the immunoSEQ multiplex PCR assay. Imported from immuneACCESS, the table was reduced by TCRdb to in-frame sequences with V and J called. These copies leave out some clones; in studies compared against another copy, an unresolved V gene accounts for under half, and the cause of the remainder is not known. The sample table records around 250,000 clones; approximately 88% of these occur just once. The ten top clones hold about 2.9% of the sample. The specimen sequenced was PBMCs or T cells enriched from blood (not recorded which). These receptors were obtained from a woman aged 40 to 50 who had been exposed to COVID-19.

This chain links TRBV18 with TRBJ1-2; the match to TRBD1 covers 7 bases. The CDR3 consists of 18 residues. The germline gives CDR1 KGHSH, CDR2 LQKENI. V lost 1 base, J lost 6 bases, and 17 bases stayed unmatched. Here the CDR3 reads CASSPQRTGLVLVDGYTF. The CDR3 DNA reads TGTGCCAGCTCACCACAACGGACAGGATTGGTTCTAGTCGATGGCTACACCTTC.

This clone was seen a single time. The chain joins TRBV7-2 to TRBJ2-3; TRBD1 matches at 9 bases. CDR1 and CDR2 (germline): SGHTA, FQGNSA. Losses at the gene ends were 3 bases for V and 1 base for J; bases not matched to a gene: 5. This CDR3 contains 16 residues. The CDR3 DNA follows: TGTGCCAGCAGCTTTACCGGGACAGGGCGCACAGATACGCAGTATTTT. Translated, it gives CASSFTGTGRTDTQYF.

The rearrangement links TRBV4-3 to TRBJ2-3; 11 bases align to TRBD1. V gave up 0 bases and J gave up 9 bases; unmatched junction bases: 8. CDR3 length: 16 residues. Germline V gene lookup returns CDR1 LGHNA and CDR2 YSLEER. This CDR3 reads CASSQEAGQGVRTQYF. The CDR3 nucleotides are TGCGCCAGCAGCCAAGAAGCGGGACAGGGGGTACGGACGCAGTATTTT.

This clone showed up just a few times. The chain combines TRBV5-5 with TRBJ1-6; 8 nucleotides align to TRBD1. The CDR3 runs to 14 residues. CDR1 is SGHKS and CDR2 is YYEKEE in the germline V gene (reference sequence). Trimming at V came to 4 bases and at J to 7 bases, leaving 4 bases not matched to a gene. The CDR3 loop is CASSTDRGNSPLHF. The CDR3 coding sequence is TGTGCCAGCAGCACCGACAGGGGAAATTCACCCCTCCACTTT.

The count of this clone is one. This chain uses TRBV28 with TRBJ1-1; TRBD1 aligns across 7 bases. Per the germline V gene, CDR1 is MDHEN and CDR2 is SYDVKM. With 4 bases clipped from V and 1 base from J, the junction kept 6 bases outside the gene matches. There are 15 residues in the CDR3. In DNA, the CDR3 is TGTGCCAGCAGTTCACCGGGACAGCCGAACACTGAAGCTTTCTTT. This translates into CASSSPGQPNTEAFF.

The chain employs TRBV29-1 and TRBJ2-2; 10 bases fit TRBD2. CDR3 length: 15 residues. J was trimmed by 4 bases and V by 6 bases; bases with no gene match: 8. Germline V gene data show CDR1 as SQVTM and CDR2 as ANQGSEA. The CDR3 reads CSVRLAGASTGELFF. The CDR3 bases are TGCAGCGTACGGCTAGCGGGGGCCAGCACCGGGGAGCTGTTTTTT.

The rearrangement links TRBV6-5 to TRBJ2-1; D remains ambiguous. The CDR3 is 13 amino acids. The ends were cut back, 2 bases at V and 4 bases at J, with 6 bases in the middle. CDR1 and CDR2 (germline): MNHEY, SVGAGI. In DNA form, the CDR3 reads TGTGCCAGCAGTTACACGGAGTACAATGAGCAGTTCTTC. Protein: CASSYTEYNEQFF.

The chain has TRBV19 and TRBJ1-2; no firm D call. Per germline, CDR1 LNHDA and CDR2 SQIVND (reference sequence). The V and J ends lost 3 bases and 7 bases respectively, with 6 bases between them. This CDR3 is built from 11 residues. In DNA, the CDR3 is TGTGCCAGTAGTATTGGCCCTGGCTACACCTTC. Translated, it gives CASSIGPGYTF.

In its sample, this clone was seen once. The V and J genes are TRBV18 and TRBJ1-1; the D gene is possibly TRBD1 (5 bases). Germline CDR1 KGHSH, CDR2 LQKENI. V lost 4 bases, J lost 1 base, and 10 bases lay in between. The CDR3 extends over 14 amino acids. CDR3 residues: CASSLGHSNTEAFF. CDR3 DNA: TGTGCCAGCTCACTTGGACATTCGAACACTGAAGCTTTCTTT.

This clone has just one count. V is TRBV11-3 and J is TRBJ2-3; 10 bases agree with TRBD1. Germline V gene sequence: CDR1 SGHNT, CDR2 YENEEA. V shed 11 bases, J shed 6 bases, and the junction held 8 bases outside the gene matches. The CDR3 loop spans 13 amino acids. The CDR3 DNA follows: TGTGCCGGAAGGACAGGGGGTAAGGATACGCAGTATTTT. Residues: CAGRTGGKDTQYF.